Reported below is one T cell receptor (beta chain). RNA in amounts of roughly 0.5 to 1 ug was reverse transcribed with random hexamers. TCR beta CDR3 was amplified by immunoSEQ covering 54 Vbeta and 13 Jbeta. TCRdb itself ran the immunoSEQ multiplex PCR reads through MiXCR, one entry per CDR3 protein. Among some 150,000 distinct CDR3 sequences listed, approximately 95% were seen once. The sample comes from a study of CD8 T cells in Susac syndrome. Sequencing of TCR beta was performed on blood CD8+ and CD4+ T cells. Negative isolation was used for CD8+ and CD4+ T cells and FACS enrichment for TEMRA cells. The CDR3 loop spans 15 amino acids. From germline, CDR1 is SEHNR and CDR2 FQNEAQ (reference sequence). V lost 1 base and J 2 bases, leaving 11 bases between the germline ends.

This receptor was identified in a human donor in good health. The chain links TRBV7-9 to TRBJ2-5; a possible D gene is TRBD2 (5 bases). The sample comprised CD4+ T cells from PBMCs. CDR3 amino acids: CASSLGGLPQETQYF. In DNA, the CDR3 is TGTGCCAGCAGCTTAGGAGGACTTCCACAAGAGACCCAGTACTTC.